The clone carrying this T cell receptor beta chain has just one count. Its specificity is not known. The germline V gene encodes CDR1 SGHTA and CDR2 FQGTGA. Trimming cost V 2 bases and J 9 bases, with 14 bases left between them. This CDR3 has 15 residues. The samples, holding 1-10 million cryopreserved PBMC, were thawed before DNA extraction was carried out. This record comes from a study of long-term antiretroviral therapy in people with HIV. Study-wide context: First collections came about a decade before the 2015 immediate-ART recommendation.

Study-level results: Diversity rose after ART but stayed below transplant donor controls. HIV repertoires had narrower CDR3 length ranges than controls.

The immunoSEQ assay was v3.0, run at survey level. Using immunoSEQ multiplex PCR, the repertoire was profiled, and TCRdb retains in-frame clones only, with some absent. This table holds about 17,000 clones, 75% to 85% found once. The sequence was collected from a man younger than 45 with HIV. The rearrangement links TRBV7-3 to TRBJ1-6; a possible D gene is TRBD1 (5 bases). Sequenced here: unsorted PBMCs, sampled at the start of antiretroviral therapy. The CDR3 sequence is CASSLGGEGSSPLHF. The CDR3 DNA is TGTGCCAGCAGCTTAGGGGGGGAGGGATCTTCACCCCTCCACTTT.